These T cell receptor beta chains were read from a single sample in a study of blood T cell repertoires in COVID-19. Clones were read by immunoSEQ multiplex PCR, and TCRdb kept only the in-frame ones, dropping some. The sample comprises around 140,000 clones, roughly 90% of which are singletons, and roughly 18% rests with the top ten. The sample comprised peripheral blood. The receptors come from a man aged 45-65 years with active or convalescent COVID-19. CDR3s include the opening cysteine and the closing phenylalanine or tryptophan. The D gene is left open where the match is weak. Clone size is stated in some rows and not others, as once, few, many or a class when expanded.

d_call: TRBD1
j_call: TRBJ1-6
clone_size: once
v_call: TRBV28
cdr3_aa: CASRLTDRGRGNSPLHF
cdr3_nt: TGTGCCAGCAGACTAACGGACAGGGGGCGAGGGAATTCACCCCTCCACTTT

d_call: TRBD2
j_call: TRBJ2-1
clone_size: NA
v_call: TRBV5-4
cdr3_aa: CASRFSGRDFNEQFF
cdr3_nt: TGTGCCAGCAGGTTTAGCGGGAGGGATTTCAATGAGCAGTTCTTC

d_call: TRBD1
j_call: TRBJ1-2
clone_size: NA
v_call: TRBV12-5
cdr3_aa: CASGLDRGNYGYTF
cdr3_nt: TGTGCTAGTGGTTTGGACAGGGGTAACTATGGCTACACCTTC

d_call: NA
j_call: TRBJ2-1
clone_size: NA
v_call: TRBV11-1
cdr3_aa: CASSLPGVYNEQFF
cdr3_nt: TGTGCCAGCAGCTTACCGGGGGTCTACAATGAGCAGTTCTTC

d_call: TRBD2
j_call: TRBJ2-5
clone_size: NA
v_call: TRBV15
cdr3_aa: CATSTPGGGFLQETQYF
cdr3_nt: TGTGCCACCAGCACCCCGGGAGGGGGGTTCTTACAAGAGACCCAGTACTTC

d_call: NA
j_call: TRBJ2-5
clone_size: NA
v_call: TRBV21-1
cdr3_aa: CASSILGDTKGVETQYF
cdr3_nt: TGTGCCAGCAGCATCCTAGGGGATACCAAGGGGGTGGAGACCCAGTACTTC

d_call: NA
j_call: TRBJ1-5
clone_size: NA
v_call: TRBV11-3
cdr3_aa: CASSLAVRRNDQPQHF
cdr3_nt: TGTGCCAGCAGCTTAGCTGTTCGCAGGAATGATCAGCCCCAGCATTTT

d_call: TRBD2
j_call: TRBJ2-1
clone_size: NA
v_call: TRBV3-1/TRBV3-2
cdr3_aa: CASSQDHLLASSYNEQFF
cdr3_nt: TGTGCCAGCAGCCAAGACCACCTACTAGCGAGCTCCTACAATGAGCAGTTCTTC

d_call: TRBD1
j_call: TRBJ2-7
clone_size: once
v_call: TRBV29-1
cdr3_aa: CSGGQGEEQYF
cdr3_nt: TGCAGCGGGGGACAGGGAGAAGAGCAGTACTTC

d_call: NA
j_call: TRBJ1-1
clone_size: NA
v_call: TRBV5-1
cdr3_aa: CASSFSGATEAFF
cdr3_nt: TGCGCCAGCAGCTTCTCAGGGGCTACTGAAGCTTTCTTT

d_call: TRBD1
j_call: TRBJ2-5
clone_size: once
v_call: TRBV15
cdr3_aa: CATSRGGTGRGETQYF
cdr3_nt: TGTGCCACCAGCAGGGGAGGGACAGGGAGGGGAGAGACCCAGTACTTC

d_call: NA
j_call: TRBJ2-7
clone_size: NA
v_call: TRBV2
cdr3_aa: CASSEMSAGTYEQYF
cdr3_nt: TGTGCCAGCAGTGAAATGAGCGCGGGAACCTACGAGCAGTACTTC

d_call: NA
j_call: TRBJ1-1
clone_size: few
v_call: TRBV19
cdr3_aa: CASKGGRNTEAFF
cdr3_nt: TGTGCCAGTAAGGGGGGGAGGAACACTGAAGCTTTCTTT

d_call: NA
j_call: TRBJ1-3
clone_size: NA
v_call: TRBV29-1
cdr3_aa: CSVQQGSGNTIYF
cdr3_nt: TGCAGCGTTCAACAGGGCAGTGGAAACACCATATATTTT

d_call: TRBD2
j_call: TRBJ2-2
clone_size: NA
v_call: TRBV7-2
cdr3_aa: CASSRRLAGGRAGELFF
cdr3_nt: TGTGCCAGCAGCCGCCGACTAGCGGGGGGGAGGGCCGGGGAGCTGTTTTTT

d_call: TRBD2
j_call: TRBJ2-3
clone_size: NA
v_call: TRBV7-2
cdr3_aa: CASSRGLAGQEPQYF
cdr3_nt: TGTGCCAGCAGCCGCGGACTAGCGGGCCAAGAGCCGCAGTATTTT

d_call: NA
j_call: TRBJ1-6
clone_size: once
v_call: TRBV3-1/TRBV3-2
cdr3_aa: CASSQTGFYNSPLHF
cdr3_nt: TGTGCCAGCAGCCAAACAGGATTTTATAATTCACCCCTCCACTTT

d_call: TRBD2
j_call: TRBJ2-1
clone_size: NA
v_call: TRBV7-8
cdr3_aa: CASQKGLAGRNEQFF
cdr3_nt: TGTGCCAGCCAAAAAGGACTAGCGGGGAGGAATGAGCAGTTCTTC

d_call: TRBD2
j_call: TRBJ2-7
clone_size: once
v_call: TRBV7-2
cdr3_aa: CASSLGSRGGRNEQYF
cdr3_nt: TGTGCCAGCAGCTTAGGGTCGCGGGGGGGCCGGAACGAGCAGTACTTC

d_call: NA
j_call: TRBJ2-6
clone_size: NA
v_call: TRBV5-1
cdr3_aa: CASSLGGLGANVLTF
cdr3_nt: TGCGCCAGCAGCTTGGGAGGGTTGGGGGCCAACGTCCTGACTTTC

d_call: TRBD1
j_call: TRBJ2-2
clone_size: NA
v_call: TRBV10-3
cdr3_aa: CAITGTENTGELFF
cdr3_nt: TGTGCCATCACCGGGACAGAGAACACCGGGGAGCTGTTTTTT

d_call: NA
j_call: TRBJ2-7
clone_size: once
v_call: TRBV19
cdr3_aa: CASTPPGYQVYEQYF
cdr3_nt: TGTGCCAGTACCCCTCCGGGATACCAGGTCTACGAGCAGTACTTC